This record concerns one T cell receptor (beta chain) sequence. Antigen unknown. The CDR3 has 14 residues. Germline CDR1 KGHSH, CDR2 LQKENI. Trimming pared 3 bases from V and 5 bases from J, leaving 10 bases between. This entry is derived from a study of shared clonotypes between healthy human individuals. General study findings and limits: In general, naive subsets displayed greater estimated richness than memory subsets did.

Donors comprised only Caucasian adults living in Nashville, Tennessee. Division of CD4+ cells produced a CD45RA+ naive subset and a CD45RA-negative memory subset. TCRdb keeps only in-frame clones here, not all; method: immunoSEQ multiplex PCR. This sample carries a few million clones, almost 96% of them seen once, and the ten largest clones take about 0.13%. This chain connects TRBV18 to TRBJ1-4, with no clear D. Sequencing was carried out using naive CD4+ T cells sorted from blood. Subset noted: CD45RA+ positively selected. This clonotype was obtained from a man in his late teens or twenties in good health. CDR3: CASSPGVQNEKLFF. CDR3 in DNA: TGTGCCAGCTCACCCGGGGTTCAGAATGAAAAACTGTTTTTT.